Listed below are T cell receptor beta chains from one sample, sequenced in a study of cytomegalovirus exposure and HLA in healthy donors. The method was immunoSEQ multiplex PCR; TCRdb's version includes in-frame clones alone and lacks a portion of them. The table includes fewer than 200,000 clones, over 65% detected once. Specimen: PBMCs. These receptors came from a man aged 40-50 years in good health and CMV-seropositive. Each CDR3 is given with its conserved first and last residue. D genes are given only for firm matches. A row's size may be missing; if present it is once, few, many or a size class.

-	TRBJ2-3	TRBV6-1	TRBD1	CASSPTGEGAQYF	TGTGCCAGCAGTCCAACAGGGGAAGGTGCGCAGTATTTT
few	TRBJ1-1	TRBV5-6	-	CASSLAAGGMNTEAFF	TGTGCCAGCAGCTTGGCGGCGGGGGGCATGAACACTGAAGCTTTCTTT
once	TRBJ2-6	TRBV10-3	-	CASAGGWGSSGANVLTF	TGTGCCTCGGCTGGGGGGTGGGGAAGCTCTGGGGCCAACGTCCTGACTTTC
few	TRBJ2-1	TRBV30	-	CAWSVRGAREQFF	TGTGCCTGGAGTGTTCGGGGGGCGCGGGAGCAGTTCTTC
-	TRBJ1-1	TRBV19	-	CASSTTYTEAFF	TGTGCCAGTAGTACTACCTACACTGAAGCTTTCTTT
-	TRBJ1-2	TRBV6-5	TRBD1	CASRGGQGFYGYTF	TGTGCCAGCAGGGGGGGACAGGGGTTCTATGGCTACACCTTC
-	TRBJ1-5	TRBV4-3	-	CASSQVVQGAGNQPQHF	TGCGCCAGCAGCCAAGTTGTCCAGGGTGCGGGCAATCAGCCCCAGCATTTT
once	TRBJ1-2	TRBV29-1	TRBD1	CSVGRDRGLDDGYTF	TGCAGCGTTGGCCGGGACAGGGGACTCGATGATGGCTACACCTTC
few	TRBJ2-7	TRBV5-1	-	CASSLPGDYEQYF	TGCGCCAGCAGCCTTCCAGGGGACTACGAGCAGTACTTC
-	TRBJ1-3	TRBV30	-	CAFRVSSGNTIYF	TGTGCCTTCCGAGTGAGCTCTGGAAACACCATATATTTT
-	TRBJ2-3	TRBV4-2	-	CASSPWGRADTQYF	TGTGCCAGCAGCCCTTGGGGGCGAGCAGATACGCAGTATTTT
-	TRBJ1-1	TRBV7-2	TRBD1	CASSTPGGETEAFF	TGTGCCAGCAGCACACCAGGGGGCGAAACTGAAGCTTTCTTT
-	TRBJ2-2	TRBV6-6	-	CASSRSRVITGELFF	TGTGCCAGCAGTCGGTCGAGGGTAATTACCGGGGAGCTGTTTTTT
-	TRBJ2-6	TRBV18	-	CASSTTGAGANVLTF	TGTGCCAGCTCAACTACCGGGGCTGGGGCCAACGTCCTGACTTTC
few	TRBJ2-5	TRBV5-6	TRBD2	CASSETSGWRETQYF	TGTGCCAGCAGCGAGACTAGCGGGTGGCGGGAGACCCAGTACTTC
few	TRBJ2-1	TRBV4-3	TRBD1	CASSQWGQNEQFF	TGCGCCAGCAGCCAATGGGGACAGAATGAGCAGTTCTTC
once	TRBJ2-1	TRBV27	-	CASSVRRGYNEQFF	TGTGCCAGCAGTGTGAGAAGGGGTTACAATGAGCAGTTCTTC
few	TRBJ1-5	TRBV6-1	TRBD1	CASVPGQGRQQPQHF	TGTGCCAGCGTACCGGGACAGGGCCGGCAACAGCCCCAGCATTTT
-	TRBJ1-5	TRBV5-4	-	CASSLGGGSSNQPQHF	TGTGCCAGCAGCTTGGGAGGGGGTTCGAGCAATCAGCCCCAGCATTTT
few	TRBJ2-1	TRBV4-2	TRBD2	CASTSGGPRNEQFF	TGTGCCAGCACCTCGGGGGGGCCCCGAAATGAGCAGTTCTTC
-	TRBJ1-4	TRBV5-5	TRBD1	CASSRDRVGEKLFF	TGTGCCAGCAGCCGTGACAGGGTGGGGGAAAAACTGTTTTTT
-	TRBJ2-7	TRBV6-5	TRBD1	CASSYSGTVISYEQYF	TGTGCCAGCAGTTACTCCGGGACAGTGATTTCCTACGAGCAGTACTTC
few	TRBJ2-5	TRBV4-2	-	CASSQDIYQETQYF	TGTGCCAGCAGCCAAGATATCTACCAAGAGACCCAGTACTTC
-	TRBJ2-7	TRBV5-1	TRBD1	CASSRDRGWGEQYF	TGCGCCAGCAGCAGGGACAGGGGATGGGGTGAGCAGTACTTC
few	TRBJ2-4	TRBV2	TRBD1	CASSATGNPLGKNIQYF	TGTGCCAGCAGTGCGACAGGGAACCCCCTGGGCAAAAACATTCAGTACTTC
-	TRBJ2-7	TRBV7-6	TRBD2	CASSLSGGVFYEQYF	TGTGCCAGCAGCTTATCTGGGGGGGTCTTCTACGAGCAGTACTTC
-	TRBJ2-7	TRBV29-1	-	CSVVSGEQYF	TGCAGCGTTGTGAGCGGCGAGCAGTACTTC
-	TRBJ1-6	TRBV15	-	CATSRDLGQRYNSPLHF	TGTGCCACCAGCAGAGATCTAGGACAGAGGTATAATTCACCCCTCCACTTT
-	TRBJ2-3	TRBV30	-	CAWSDPRGLSTDTQYF	TGTGCCTGGAGTGACCCCAGGGGCCTCTCCACAGATACGCAGTATTTT
-	TRBJ2-5	TRBV11-3	TRBD2	CASSLSGTEQETQYF	TGTGCCAGCAGCTTAAGCGGGACGGAACAAGAGACCCAGTACTTC
once	TRBJ2-2	TRBV30	TRBD1	CAWSDLGTGTGTGELFF	TGTGCCTGGAGTGACCTCGGGACAGGGACAGGGACCGGGGAGCTGTTTTTT
few	TRBJ1-1	TRBV7-9	-	CAVRRTAGAFF	TGTGCCGTAAGGCGTACAGCGGGAGCTTTCTTT
-	TRBJ1-1	TRBV27	-	CASSLQERQNEAFF	TGTGCCAGCAGTTTACAGGAAAGACAGAATGAAGCTTTCTTT
-	TRBJ1-2	TRBV4-3	TRBD1	CASSRQGRGQDGYTF	TGCGCCAGCAGCCGACAGGGCAGGGGGCAGGATGGCTACACCTTC
-	TRBJ1-1	TRBV30	-	CAWSVGGPEAFF	TGTGCCTGGAGTGTCGGGGGACCTGAAGCTTTCTTT
once	TRBJ2-7	TRBV30	-	CAWSYGGAVYEQYF	TGTGCCTGGAGTTATGGAGGGGCCGTCTACGAGCAGTACTTC
-	TRBJ1-4	TRBV15	-	CATLRGGIVSEKLFF	TGTGCCACCCTCCGGGGAGGCATCGTCAGTGAAAAACTGTTTTTT
once	TRBJ2-2	TRBV5-1	TRBD2	CASSLAGGLNTGELFF	TGCGCCAGCAGCTTGGCGGGAGGGTTGAACACCGGGGAGCTGTTTTTT
-	TRBJ1-4	TRBV4-1	-	CASSHGQGKLFF	TGCGCCAGCAGCCATGGGCAAGGCAAACTGTTTTTT
-	TRBJ2-2	TRBV29-1	-	CSVVGRANTGELFF	TGCAGCGTTGTGGGCCGCGCGAACACCGGGGAGCTGTTTTTT
-	TRBJ2-4	TRBV6-5	TRBD1	CASSPGQGANIQYF	TGTGCCAGCAGCCCGGGACAGGGGGCGAACATTCAGTACTTC
-	TRBJ1-2	TRBV27	TRBD1	CASSGRTGGNPFNYGYTF	TGTGCCAGCAGTGGGCGGACAGGGGGTAATCCCTTTAACTATGGCTACACCTTC
-	TRBJ2-1	TRBV30	TRBD2	CAWRSAGGPFEQFF	TGTGCCTGGAGGTCAGCGGGGGGGCCGTTTGAGCAGTTCTTC
many	TRBJ1-2	TRBV4-1	-	CASSRLFKSREDGYTF	TGCGCCAGCAGCCGCCTCTTTAAGAGCAGGGAGGATGGCTACACCTTC
few	TRBJ2-7	TRBV11-2	TRBD1	CASSLPDRAYEQYF	TGTGCCAGCAGCTTGCCGGACAGGGCCTACGAGCAGTACTTC
many	TRBJ2-7	TRBV2	-	CASEYSRNFYEQYF	TGTGCCAGCGAGTATTCCAGGAACTTCTACGAGCAGTACTTC
few	TRBJ1-2	TRBV4-1	TRBD1	CASSQGPLPGGLSGYTF	TGCGCCAGCAGCCAAGGTCCCCTTCCAGGGGGCCTCTCTGGCTACACCTTC
-	TRBJ1-1	TRBV14	-	CASSQDLGGSWTEAFF	TGTGCCAGCAGCCAAGATTTGGGGGGGAGCTGGACTGAAGCTTTCTTT
few	TRBJ1-5	TRBV5-6	-	CASSLRGGSNQPQHF	TGTGCCAGCAGCTTGAGGGGGGGGAGCAATCAGCCCCAGCATTTT
-	TRBJ2-5	TRBV6-5	TRBD2	CASSELAGAETQYF	TGTGCCAGCAGCGAACTAGCGGGGGCAGAGACCCAGTACTTC
-	TRBJ2-7	TRBV29-1	-	CSVSSARGSYEQYF	TGCAGCGTGTCAAGCGCGCGTGGATCCTACGAGCAGTACTTC
few	TRBJ1-1	TRBV19	-	CASSIDGRGSQGTEAFF	TGTGCCAGTAGTATAGACGGGAGGGGCAGTCAAGGCACTGAAGCTTTCTTT